The next 24 T cell receptor beta chains were all read from a single sample in a study of shared clonotypes between healthy human individuals. TCRdb's copy holds only in-frame clones and misses some; the assay was immunoSEQ multiplex PCR. The data hold roughly 810,000 clones, with just over 95% observed a single time. Selected positively for CCR7 and CD45RO-negative, naive CD8 cells excluded terminally differentiated effector memory CD45RA+ cells. Sequencing was done on a sample of naive CD8+ T cells sorted from blood. The receptors stem from a man in his thirties or forties in good health.

This clone appeared a single time. In DNA, the CDR3 is TGTGCCTGGACAGAGGTCGAGCCACCCCTCCACTTT. Encoded protein: CAWTEVEPPLHF. The J gene is TRBJ1-6, the V gene TRBV30; D unresolved. Germline-derived CDR1 and CDR2 are GTSNPN and SVGIG (reference sequence). The CDR3 covers 12 residues. V dropped 4 bases and J dropped 11 bases, with 12 bases sitting between them.

This chain uses TRBV7-8 with TRBJ2-3; TRBD1 agrees at 7 bases. Per the germline V gene, CDR1 is SGHVS and CDR2 is FQNEAQ. Trimming cost V 3 bases and J 2 bases; bases outside gene matches: 8. The CDR3 is made up of 16 amino acids. The CDR3 protein is CASSLTTGLYTDTQYF. CDR3 DNA sequence: TGTGCCAGCAGCTTGACGACAGGGCTATACACAGATACGCAGTATTTT.

The table lists this clone with a count of one. At the DNA level, this CDR3 is encoded by other sequences in the same sample as well. The genes are TRBV27 and TRBJ2-7; 7 bases are shared with TRBD2. This CDR3 spans 14 amino acids. Germline CDR1 reads MNHEY; CDR2 reads SMNVEV (reference sequence). The V segment lost 2 bases and the J segment 0 bases; nucleotides outside the gene matches: 1. CDR3 region: CASSLGRDSYEQYF. Here the CDR3 DNA reads TGTGCCAGCAGTTTAGGGAGGGACTCCTACGAGCAGTACTTC.

The chain employs TRBV11-2 and TRBJ2-7; D is possibly TRBD2 (6 bases). The CDR3 length is 16 residues. Germline-derived CDR1 and CDR2 are SGHAT and FQNNGV. The ends were cut back, 6 bases at V and 2 bases at J, with 20 bases in the middle. In nucleotides, the CDR3 is TGTGCCAGCAGACATGGGACTCCAGATTCCCCCTACGAGCAGTACTTC. It specifies CASRHGTPDSPYEQYF.

This sequence joins TRBV27 and TRBJ2-2; D call uncertain. The ends were cut back, 7 bases at V and 4 bases at J, with 10 bases in the middle. The length of the CDR3 is 13 residues. Germline loops: CDR1 MNHEY, CDR2 SMNVEV (reference sequence). The CDR3 is CASNPFGTGELFF. The CDR3 DNA follows: TGTGCCAGCAATCCGTTCGGCACCGGGGAGCTGTTTTTT.

The chain has TRBV7-2 and TRBJ2-3; possibly TRBD2 for D (5 bases). The V gene lost 5 bases and the J gene lost 6 bases, with 18 bases spanning the gap. Germline V gene lookup returns CDR1 SGHTA and CDR2 FQGNSA. The CDR3 length is 15 residues. CDR3 sequence reads: CASSHNEAVPDTQYF. CDR3 sequence (DNA): TGTGCCAGCAGCCACAACGAAGCGGTCCCGGATACGCAGTATTTT. The entire variable domain, with the rest obtained from reference TRBV7-2 and TRBJ2-3, is as follows: GAGVSQSPSNKVTEKGKDVELRCDPISGHTALYWYRQSLGQGLEFLIYFQGNSAPDKSGLPSDRFSAERTGGSVSTLTIQRTQQEDSAVYLCASSHNEAVPDTQYFGPGTRLTVL.

The genes are TRBV18 and TRBJ1-1; unclear D gene. V was trimmed by 2 bases and J by 0 bases, leaving 16 bases between them. This CDR3 comprises 17 residues. Germline V gene data show CDR1 as KGHSH and CDR2 as LQKENI. The CDR3 here is CASSPGMVFILNTEAFF. For the CDR3, the DNA is TGTGCCAGCTCACCAGGAATGGTATTTATTCTGAACACTGAAGCTTTCTTT.

This sequence joins TRBV5-1 and TRBJ2-5; D gene uncertain. Germline CDR1 reads SGHRS; CDR2 reads YFSETQ. V was shortened by 0 bases and J by 5 bases, with 23 bases between the two germline ends. This CDR3 comprises 18 residues. The CDR3 is CASSLASSAGPLAETQYF. CDR3 sequence (DNA): TGCGCCAGCAGCTTGGCCTCAAGTGCAGGCCCGCTGGCGGAGACCCAGTACTTC.

The chain uses TRBV7-2 and TRBJ1-5, with D unresolved. Trimming cost V 1 base and J 5 bases, with 6 bases left between them. The CDR3 runs to 13 residues. Germline V gene lookup returns CDR1 SGHTA and CDR2 FQGNSA. The DNA for the CDR3 is TGTGCCAGCAGCTTAGGTATCGATCAGCCCCAGCATTTT. Protein: CASSLGIDQPQHF.

The chain has TRBV16 and TRBJ2-1; 11 positions match TRBD1. The length of the CDR3 is 14 residues. V was pared by 2 bases and J by 8 bases, with 2 bases of the junction left unmatched. Germline values: CDR1 KGHSY, CDR2 FQNENV. The CDR3 DNA sequence: TGTGCCAGCAGCCAAGGGACAGGGGGGGATGAGCAGTTCTTC. Amino acids: CASSQGTGGDEQFF. The full variable domain, its missing parts supplied by reference TRBV16 and TRBJ2-1, is GEEVAQTPKHLVRGEGQKAKLYCAPIKGHSYVFWYQQVLKNEFKFLISFQNENVFDETGMPKERFSAKCLPNSPCSLEIQATKLEDSAVYFCASSQGTGGDEQFFGPGTRLTVL.

The gene calls are TRBV9 and TRBJ2-7; 9 positions match TRBD1. With V trimmed by 4 bases and J by 5 bases, 13 bases remained unmatched. The germline gives CDR1 SGDLS, CDR2 YYNGEE. The CDR3 is 16 amino acids. CDR3 sequence reads: CASSPRTGESLDEQYF. The CDR3 DNA sequence: TGTGCCAGCAGCCCCCGGACAGGGGAAAGTTTGGACGAGCAGTACTTC.

The chain combines TRBV7-6 with TRBJ2-2, with 7 nucleotides matching TRBD2. CDR1 is SGHVS and CDR2 is FNYEAQ in the germline V gene. After removal of 0 bases from V and 6 bases from J, the junction contained 7 bases not matched to a gene. The CDR3 runs 16 residues. CDR3: CASSLAAREMAGELFF. CDR3 sequence (DNA): TGTGCCAGCAGCTTAGCGGCGCGGGAGATGGCCGGGGAGCTGTTTTTT.

The rearrangement uses TRBV29-1 and TRBJ1-2; no clear D gene. This CDR3 is 13 amino acids long. The germline CDR1 and CDR2 sequences are SQVTM and ANQGSEA. Deletions cut 4 bases from V and 2 bases from J, with 11 bases between. The CDR3 bases are TGCAGCGTTGCAGGTACAGCGAACTATGGCTACACCTTC. Translating gives CSVAGTANYGYTF.

This rearrangement joins TRBV27 to TRBJ1-5; TRBD1 aligns across 10 bases. Germline values: CDR1 MNHEY, CDR2 SMNVEV (reference sequence). The CDR3 has 16 residues. V shed 5 bases and J 4 bases; nucleotides not matched to a gene: 8. The CDR3 sequence is CASSPRTGGGNQPQHF. CDR3 in DNA: TGTGCCAGCAGTCCCAGGACAGGGGGTGGTAATCAGCCCCAGCATTTT.

The rearrangement joins TRBV18 to TRBJ1-1; D not resolved. The ends were cut back, 0 bases at V and 7 bases at J, with 6 bases in the middle. From germline, CDR1 is KGHSH and CDR2 LQKENI. CDR3 length equals 12 residues. The CDR3 region has the DNA TGTGCCAGCTCACCACCATCCTATGAAGCTTTCTTT. Its translation: CASSPPSYEAFF.

The chain joins TRBV10-1 to TRBJ2-7; D unresolved. Trimming pared 4 bases from V and 1 base from J, leaving 8 bases between. This CDR3 region has 13 residues. Germline V gene data show CDR1 as WNHNN and CDR2 as SYGVQD (reference sequence). CDR3 in DNA: TGCGCCAGCAGTGCTAGGAATTCCTACGAGCAGTACTTC. Translating it yields CASSARNSYEQYF.

As DNA, the CDR3 is TGCAGCGTTGTAGGGGGGGACAGGGCGTTCAATGAGCAGTTCTTC. It codes for CSVVGGDRAFNEQFF. The V gene is TRBV29-1, the J gene TRBJ2-1, with TRBD1 matching over 9 bases. Trimming took 4 bases from V and 6 from J; bases not matched to a gene: 10. CDR3 length: 15 amino acids. The germline CDR1 and CDR2 sequences are SQVTM and ANQGSEA.

V and J are TRBV18 and TRBJ2-1, with D unresolved. The V and J ends lost 6 bases and 6 bases respectively, with 3 bases between them. The germline V gene has CDR1 KGHSH and CDR2 LQKENI. This CDR3 has 10 amino acids. The CDR3 sequence is CASSGNEQFF. In nucleotides, the CDR3 is TGTGCCAGCTCGGGCAATGAGCAGTTCTTC.

The table lists this clone with a count of one. The V gene is TRBV7-9, the J gene TRBJ1-4; D not resolved. This CDR3 contains 12 residues. V was pared by 5 bases and J by 7 bases, with 8 bases between. Per germline, CDR1 SEHNR and CDR2 FQNEAQ (reference sequence). DNA of the CDR3: TGTGCCAGCAGCCGCCGGACTGAAAAACTGTTTTTT. Amino acids: CASSRRTEKLFF.

About this clone: Other nucleotide sequences from this sample produce the same CDR3. CDR3 residues: CASSLSRDGYEQYF. For the CDR3, the DNA is TGTGCCAGCAGTTTATCCCGGGACGGCTACGAGCAGTACTTC. The chain carries TRBV27 and TRBJ2-7; the D gene could be TRBD1 or TRBD2 (5 bases each). Per the germline V gene, CDR1 is MNHEY and CDR2 is SMNVEV (reference sequence). The germline V and J ends were trimmed by 0 bases and 3 bases, with 9 bases remaining between them. There are 14 residues in the CDR3.

The table lists this clone with a few counts. CDR3 coding DNA: TGTGCCAGCAGCTTAGCCCGGGCGGGACCTACCATGGATACGCAGTATTTT. It encodes CASSLARAGPTMDTQYF. The rearrangement links TRBV11-2 to TRBJ2-3; maybe TRBD2 (6 bases). The CDR3 has 17 amino acids. In germline, CDR1 is SGHAT, CDR2 FQNNGV. V was shortened by 1 base and J by 6 bases, with 20 bases between the two germline ends.

The V and J genes are TRBV27 and TRBJ2-7, with 12 bases lining up with TRBD2. The germline V gene encodes CDR1 MNHEY and CDR2 SMNVEV (reference sequence). Losses at the gene ends were 10 bases for V and 5 bases for J; bases not matched to a gene: 15. CDR3 length equals 16 residues. CDR3 in DNA: TGTGCCACCAAGGCTCCTAGCGGGAGGGCCCGGGACGAGCAGTACTTC. This translates into CATKAPSGRARDEQYF.

In regard to this clone: This specimen includes other DNA sequences encoding the same CDR3. This chain connects TRBV7-2 to TRBJ2-6; the D gene could be TRBD1 or TRBD2 (5 bases each). Trimming cost V 3 bases and J 2 bases, with 8 bases left between them. The CDR3 totals 15 residues. In germline, CDR1 is SGHTA, CDR2 FQGNSA. CDR3 DNA: TGTGCCAGCAGCTTGGGACGGACTGGGGCCAACGTCCTGACTTTC. This gives the protein CASSLGRTGANVLTF.

The chain has TRBV27 and TRBJ2-7; possibly TRBD1 for D (6 bases). CDR1 is MNHEY, CDR2 SMNVEV, per germline (reference sequence). The CDR3 loop spans 18 amino acids. V was shortened by 10 bases and J by 3 bases, with 31 bases between the two germline ends. CDR3 sequence (DNA): TGTGCCATCCTACTATTAATACAGGGAAACCCCGTCGACTACGAGCAGTACTTC. Residues: CAILLLIQGNPVDYEQYF.